These T cell receptor beta chains were read from a single sample in a study of identical twins. A single record per CDR3 protein comes from TCRdb applying MiXCR to the 5' RACE reads. The sample lists about 790,000 distinct CDR3 sequences, roughly 18% occurring once. The same sample was also used in a study of T cells expressing NK-cell markers.

Specimen: PBMCs. These receptors were obtained from a woman in her late teens or twenties in good health. Both conserved end residues are part of each CDR3.

j_gene | v_gene | CDR3aa
TRBJ1-1 | TRBV21-1 | CASSKRGKTTEAFF
TRBJ2-6 | TRBV9 | CASSGQQGALISGANVLTF
TRBJ1-1 | TRBV6-5 | CASSSPHRTEAFF
TRBJ2-5 | TRBV20-1 | CSASPRYSGTQYF
TRBJ2-3 | TRBV9 | CASSVGLAGIPDTQYF
TRBJ1-6 | TRBV6-1 | CASKGKGGSFANSPLHF
TRBJ2-1 | TRBV6-2/TRBV6-3 | CASSYSIQREVEQFF
TRBJ2-2 | TRBV12-3/TRBV12-4 | CASSPPQTNTGELFF
TRBJ1-4 | TRBV20-1 | CSARDHRPGKNEKLFF
TRBJ1-3 | TRBV5-8 | CASSFVRGNTIYF
TRBJ1-5 | TRBV6-1 | CASTYGRGSNQPQHF
TRBJ2-7 | TRBV12-3/TRBV12-4 | CASSAMDILSYEQYF
TRBJ1-2 | TRBV5-8 | CASMLRDRGRRNTF